This TCR beta chain came from a study of blood T cell repertoires in COVID-19. Whole-study context: T cells, B-cell-depleted T cells, or PBMCs supplied cDNA or gDNA.

Per the original data handling: Quantification of nucleated cells was approximated via reference gene primer amplification. Produced via immunoSEQ multiplex PCR; TCRdb's table is partial and in-frame only. The V and J calls and clone size come from that table; D and trimming were worked out from the DNA. Of some 150,000 clones listed, about 85% are singletons. The germline V and J ends were trimmed by 0 bases and 0 bases, with 9 bases remaining between them. From germline, CDR1 is SGDLS and CDR2 YYNGEE. This CDR3 comprises 15 residues. Sequenced material: peripheral blood. This receptor was obtained from a man aged 40-55 years with acute or convalescent COVID-19. The chain couples TRBV9 to TRBJ1-1; D is ambiguous. CDR3 nucleotides: TGTGCCAGCAGCGTAGCGGAGGGAATGAACACTGAAGCTTTCTTT. Translating gives CASSVAEGMNTEAFF.